This is a list of T cell receptor beta chains from one sample in a study of shared clonotypes between healthy human individuals. TCRdb's copy holds only in-frame clones and misses some; the assay was immunoSEQ multiplex PCR. This sample has about 330,000 clones, with less than 85% found just once. Sequences were obtained from memory CD4+ T cells sorted from blood. Receptors originate from a man younger than 40 in good health. Both conserved end residues are part of each CDR3. A D gene is named only where the DNA matches it firmly. Only part of the rows carry a size: once, few, many, or a class if the clone is expanded.

abundance,len,j_gene,v_gene,d_gene,CDR3nt,CDR3aa
NA,15,TRBJ2-5,TRBV14,NA,TGTGCCAGCAGCCAAGGTGGAGGGTTCCAAGAGACCCAGTACTTC,CASSQGGGFQETQYF
NA,13,TRBJ2-1,TRBV11-3,NA,TGTGCCAGCAGCTTCTCTGACCCCGGTGAGCAGTTCTTC,CASSFSDPGEQFF
NA,15,TRBJ2-3,TRBV28,NA,TGTGCCAGCAGTCTCCACTTGGCGGCTGGGGATACGCAGTATTTT,CASSLHLAAGDTQYF
NA,16,TRBJ2-3,TRBV5-1,NA,TGCGCCAGCAGCTTGGACTCGTCGTTGAGGACAGATACGCAGTATTTT,CASSLDSSLRTDTQYF
NA,17,TRBJ2-4,TRBV9,NA,TGTGCCAGCAGCGTAGAGGCAGGTTTCTTAGCCAAAAACATTCAGTACTTC,CASSVEAGFLAKNIQYF
NA,13,TRBJ2-7,TRBV11-2,NA,TGTGCCAGCAGGATTAGCGGCTCTTACGAGCAGTACTTC,CASRISGSYEQYF
NA,14,TRBJ2-7,TRBV7-8,TRBD1,TGTGCCAGCAGCCTCGACAGGGTCATAGGCGAGCAGTACTTC,CASSLDRVIGEQYF
many,16,TRBJ1-5,TRBV19,TRBD1,TGTGCCAGTACCGGCGGACAGGGTCGGAGCAATCAGCCCCAGCATTTT,CASTGGQGRSNQPQHF
once,20,TRBJ2-7,TRBV4-3,TRBD2,TGCGCCAGCAGCCAAGATACGTCTAGCGGGAGGAAAAGTGCTCCCTACGAGCAGTACTTC,CASSQDTSSGRKSAPYEQYF
few,16,TRBJ2-3,TRBV27,TRBD2,TGTGCCAGCAGGAAGGCTGGGCTAGCGGGGCGAAATACGCAGTATTTT,CASRKAGLAGRNTQYF
NA,14,TRBJ2-3,TRBV19,TRBD1,TGTGCCACAAAACAGGGGTATGAGACAGATACGCAGTATTTT,CATKQGYETDTQYF